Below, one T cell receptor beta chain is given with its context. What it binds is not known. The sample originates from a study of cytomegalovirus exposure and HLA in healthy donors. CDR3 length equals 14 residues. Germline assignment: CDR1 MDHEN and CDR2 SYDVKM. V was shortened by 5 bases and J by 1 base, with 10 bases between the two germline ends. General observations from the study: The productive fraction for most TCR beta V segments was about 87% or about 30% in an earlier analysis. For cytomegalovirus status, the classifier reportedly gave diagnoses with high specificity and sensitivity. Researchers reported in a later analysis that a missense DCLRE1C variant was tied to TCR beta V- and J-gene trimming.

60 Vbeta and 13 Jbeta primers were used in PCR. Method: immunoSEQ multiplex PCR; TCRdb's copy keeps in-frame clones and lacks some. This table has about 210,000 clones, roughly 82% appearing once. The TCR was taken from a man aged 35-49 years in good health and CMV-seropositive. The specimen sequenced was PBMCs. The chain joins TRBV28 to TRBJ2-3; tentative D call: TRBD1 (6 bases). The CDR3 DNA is TGTGCCAGCAGTAATTGGACAGGCACAGATACGCAGTATTTT. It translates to CASSNWTGTDTQYF.